A selection of T cell receptor beta chains follows, all from one sample in a study of Graves' ophthalmopathy and Graves' hyperthyroidism. TCRdb independently ran MiXCR on the multiplex PCR reads; one entry per CDR3 protein. The sample records some 1.1 million distinct CDR3 sequences, 36% being singletons. Specimen: peripheral blood or thyroid tissue (not recorded which). The receptors derive from an adult man with Graves' hyperthyroidism. CDR3s include the opening cysteine and the closing phenylalanine or tryptophan. D genes are given only for firm matches. Expanded clones are given a class, and other clones once, few, many or no size at all.

j_call: TRBJ2-5
d_call: TRBD1
clone_size: many
v_call: TRBV15
cdr3_nt: TGTGCCACCAGCAGAGATGCCAGGGGGCTGCTAGAGACCCAGTACTTC
cdr3_aa: CATSRDARGLLETQYF

j_call: TRBJ1-1
d_call: TRBD1
clone_size: many
v_call: TRBV7-2
cdr3_nt: TGTGCCAGCACCTGGACAGGGGGTGACACTGAAGCTTTCTTT
cdr3_aa: CASTWTGGDTEAFF

j_call: TRBJ1-1
d_call: NA
clone_size: NA
v_call: TRBV7-9
cdr3_nt: TGTGCCACCACGTCACCGCGGGTTGAAGCTTTCTTT
cdr3_aa: CATTSPRVEAFF

j_call: TRBJ1-5
d_call: NA
clone_size: many
v_call: TRBV6-5
cdr3_nt: TGTGCCAGCAGCCCTACAGGGCTCAGGCAGCCCCAGCATTTT
cdr3_aa: CASSPTGLRQPQHF

j_call: TRBJ2-7
d_call: NA
clone_size: NA
v_call: TRBV18
cdr3_nt: TGTGCCAGCAGTTACGTCGAGGGGGGCCACGAGCAGTACTTC
cdr3_aa: CASSYVEGGHEQYF

j_call: TRBJ1-2
d_call: TRBD1
clone_size: many
v_call: TRBV20-1
cdr3_nt: TGCAGTACTATGGAACGAGACAGGGGGTGGTTCTATGGCTACACCTTC
cdr3_aa: CSTMERDRGWFYGYTF

j_call: TRBJ1-1
d_call: NA
clone_size: NA
v_call: TRBV29-1
cdr3_nt: TGCAGCGTTGGGGAGATGGGCACTGAAGCTTTCTTT
cdr3_aa: CSVGEMGTEAFF

j_call: TRBJ1-5
d_call: NA
clone_size: few
v_call: TRBV6-5
cdr3_nt: TGTGCCAGCAGAGAGGGTGCAGGGTTACAGCCCCAGCATTTT
cdr3_aa: CASREGAGLQPQHF

j_call: TRBJ1-4
d_call: NA
clone_size: few
v_call: TRBV20-1
cdr3_nt: TGCAGTGCTTTACCGGGGCCCCGAGGTGAAAAACTGTTTTTT
cdr3_aa: CSALPGPRGEKLFF

j_call: TRBJ1-1
d_call: NA
clone_size: NA
v_call: TRBV28
cdr3_nt: TGTGCCAGCAGTTTACCGGGGTTCCGTCACACTGAAGCTTTCTTT
cdr3_aa: CASSLPGFRHTEAFF

j_call: TRBJ1-1
d_call: NA
clone_size: many
v_call: TRBV12-3/TRBV12-4
cdr3_nt: TGTGCCAGCAGTTCCCCCGGGGACCTCGAAGCTTTCTTT
cdr3_aa: CASSSPGDLEAFF

j_call: TRBJ1-1
d_call: NA
clone_size: NA
v_call: TRBV6-1
cdr3_nt: TGTGCCAGCAGTGAAGTTGGATTTGAAGCTTTCTTT
cdr3_aa: CASSEVGFEAFF

j_call: TRBJ1-2
d_call: NA
clone_size: few
v_call: TRBV14
cdr3_nt: TGTGCCAGCAGCCCCACCGGGTTTTCAGGGGGCTACACCTTC
cdr3_aa: CASSPTGFSGGYTF

j_call: TRBJ2-5
d_call: TRBD2
clone_size: NA
v_call: TRBV11-2
cdr3_nt: TGTGCCAGCAGCCCCCTGACTAGCGGGAGTTGGGGAGAGACCCAGTACTTC
cdr3_aa: CASSPLTSGSWGETQYF

j_call: TRBJ1-5
d_call: NA
clone_size: NA
v_call: TRBV7-2
cdr3_nt: TGTGCCAGCACCCAAGGTGTTGGCGGATATCAGCTCCAGCATTTT
cdr3_aa: CASTQGVGGYQLQHF

j_call: TRBJ2-7
d_call: TRBD2
clone_size: many
v_call: TRBV7-9
cdr3_nt: TGCGCCAGCAGCCCAGGACTAGCGGGAGCGACCTACGAGCAGTACTTC
cdr3_aa: CASSPGLAGATYEQYF

j_call: TRBJ2-7
d_call: TRBD1
clone_size: many
v_call: TRBV20-1
cdr3_nt: TGCAGTGCTACAAGGGACAGTCGTATCTACGAGCAGTACTTC
cdr3_aa: CSATRDSRIYEQYF

j_call: TRBJ2-7
d_call: TRBD1
clone_size: many
v_call: TRBV7-9
cdr3_nt: TGTGCCAGCAGCCCAGAGGACAGGGAGTACGAGCAGTACTTC
cdr3_aa: CASSPEDREYEQYF

j_call: TRBJ2-7
d_call: NA
clone_size: NA
v_call: TRBV28
cdr3_nt: TGTGCCAGCAGTTTATCGGAGGCGCTCCTCTACGAGCAGTACTTC
cdr3_aa: CASSLSEALLYEQYF

j_call: TRBJ1-6
d_call: NA
clone_size: NA
v_call: TRBV10-3
cdr3_nt: TGTGCCATCAGCGACCGGGACATTCCTAATTCACCCCTCCACTTT
cdr3_aa: CAISDRDIPNSPLHF

j_call: TRBJ2-6
d_call: TRBD1
clone_size: NA
v_call: TRBV7-9
cdr3_nt: TGTGCCAGCAGCTCCAGACAGGGTGGGGCCAACGTCCTGACTTTC
cdr3_aa: CASSSRQGGANVLTF

j_call: TRBJ2-7
d_call: NA
clone_size: NA
v_call: TRBV7-9
cdr3_nt: TGTGCCAGCAGCTTAAACTCCCTCAGGGGCGAGCAGTACTTC
cdr3_aa: CASSLNSLRGEQYF

j_call: TRBJ2-5
d_call: NA
clone_size: NA
v_call: TRBV24-1
cdr3_nt: TGTGCCACCAGTGATTTTGGAGAAGAGACCCAGTACTTC
cdr3_aa: CATSDFGEETQYF

j_call: TRBJ1-1
d_call: NA
clone_size: NA
v_call: TRBV7-3
cdr3_nt: TGTGCCAGCAGCCAAGAGGGGGGCTTTGGCACTGAAGCTTTCTTT
cdr3_aa: CASSQEGGFGTEAFF

j_call: TRBJ2-5
d_call: NA
clone_size: NA
v_call: TRBV7-9
cdr3_nt: TGTGCCAGCAGCCTGAGGGAGGGGGAGGCCCAGTACTTC
cdr3_aa: CASSLREGEAQYF

j_call: TRBJ1-1
d_call: NA
clone_size: NA
v_call: TRBV2
cdr3_nt: TGTGCCAGCAGTGCTAGAGATCCCCGGGACACTGAAGCTTTCTTT
cdr3_aa: CASSARDPRDTEAFF

j_call: TRBJ2-5
d_call: NA
clone_size: NA
v_call: TRBV29-1
cdr3_nt: TGCAGCGTTGCCAGTAGGGACGCGCAAGAGACCCAGTACTTC
cdr3_aa: CSVASRDAQETQYF

j_call: TRBJ2-7
d_call: TRBD1
clone_size: NA
v_call: TRBV20-1
cdr3_nt: TGCAGTGCTAGAGCCACGGGACAGAAACCTTACGAGCAGTACTTC
cdr3_aa: CSARATGQKPYEQYF

j_call: TRBJ2-2
d_call: TRBD1
clone_size: many
v_call: TRBV24-1
cdr3_nt: TGTGCCACCAGTGACCCTATTGCGGACAGGGGTAGCACCGGGGAGCTGTTTTTT
cdr3_aa: CATSDPIADRGSTGELFF

j_call: TRBJ2-7
d_call: TRBD1
clone_size: NA
v_call: TRBV15
cdr3_nt: TGTGCCACCAGCAGAGAGACAGGGTTAGTCTACGAGCAGTACTTC
cdr3_aa: CATSRETGLVYEQYF

j_call: TRBJ1-4
d_call: TRBD1
clone_size: NA
v_call: TRBV20-1
cdr3_nt: TGCAGTGCCTCGGGACAGCGGGCTGAAAAACTGTTTTTT
cdr3_aa: CSASGQRAEKLFF

j_call: TRBJ1-2
d_call: NA
clone_size: NA
v_call: TRBV12-3/TRBV12-4
cdr3_nt: TGTGCCAGCAAGGGAGACAGGAGCTATGGCTACACCTTC
cdr3_aa: CASKGDRSYGYTF

j_call: TRBJ1-2
d_call: NA
clone_size: NA
v_call: TRBV25-1
cdr3_nt: NA
cdr3_aa: CACSARRGAGYTF

j_call: TRBJ1-5
d_call: TRBD1
clone_size: NA
v_call: TRBV19
cdr3_nt: TGTGCCAGTGGCGGACAGGGGCTGTGGAATCAGCCCCAGCATTTT
cdr3_aa: CASGGQGLWNQPQHF

j_call: TRBJ2-6
d_call: NA
clone_size: NA
v_call: TRBV5-6
cdr3_nt: TGTGCCAGCAGCATAGGTTGGACAGGGGCCAACGTCCTGACTTTC
cdr3_aa: CASSIGWTGANVLTF

j_call: TRBJ2-7
d_call: NA
clone_size: many
v_call: TRBV24-1
cdr3_nt: TGTGCCACCAGTGGGGGCCACGAGCAGTACTTC
cdr3_aa: CATSGGHEQYF

j_call: TRBJ1-5
d_call: TRBD1
clone_size: NA
v_call: TRBV20-1
cdr3_nt: TGCAGTCACGGGACAGTGAGTTATCAGCCCCAGCATTTT
cdr3_aa: CSHGTVSYQPQHF

j_call: TRBJ2-7
d_call: TRBD1
clone_size: NA
v_call: TRBV6-5
cdr3_nt: TGTGCCAGCAGGTCATCGGACAGGGCGGGCGAGCAGTACTTC
cdr3_aa: CASRSSDRAGEQYF

j_call: TRBJ1-6
d_call: TRBD1
clone_size: few
v_call: TRBV6-1
cdr3_nt: TGTGCCAGCAGGCTCGCCACAGGGGTCAATTCTCGGAATTCACCCCTCCACTTT
cdr3_aa: CASRLATGVNSRNSPLHF

j_call: TRBJ1-5
d_call: NA
clone_size: many
v_call: TRBV9
cdr3_nt: TGTGCCAGCAGCATCCCCCGAGACCAGCCCCAGCATTTT
cdr3_aa: CASSIPRDQPQHF

j_call: TRBJ2-7
d_call: NA
clone_size: many
v_call: TRBV29-1
cdr3_nt: TGCAGCGTTGGGCCGACCTACGAGCAGTACTTC
cdr3_aa: CSVGPTYEQYF

j_call: TRBJ1-2
d_call: NA
clone_size: NA
v_call: TRBV5-1
cdr3_nt: TGCGCCAGCACCCCATCGGTGGACAGCTATGGCTACACCTTC
cdr3_aa: CASTPSVDSYGYTF

j_call: TRBJ2-7
d_call: NA
clone_size: few
v_call: TRBV4-2
cdr3_nt: TGTGCCAGCAGCCAAGTCGCGGGAAGCGGCGAGCAGTACTTC
cdr3_aa: CASSQVAGSGEQYF

j_call: TRBJ1-5
d_call: TRBD1
clone_size: NA
v_call: TRBV5-5
cdr3_nt: TGTGCCAGCAGCTTTTTTACAGGGGGTACCAATCAGCCCCAGCATTTT
cdr3_aa: CASSFFTGGTNQPQHF

j_call: TRBJ2-7
d_call: TRBD2
clone_size: NA
v_call: TRBV20-1
cdr3_nt: TGCAGTGCTAGAGATAGCGGGAGGATTTACGAGCACTACTTC
cdr3_aa: CSARDSGRIYEHYF

j_call: TRBJ2-7
d_call: TRBD1
clone_size: many
v_call: TRBV25-1
cdr3_nt: TGTGCCAGCAGTGGATCGACAGGGTTTGCCTACGAGCAGTACTTC
cdr3_aa: CASSGSTGFAYEQYF

j_call: TRBJ1-2
d_call: NA
clone_size: NA
v_call: TRBV25-1
cdr3_nt: TGTGCCACTAAAGAGGACAGTAACTATGGCTACACCTTC
cdr3_aa: CATKEDSNYGYTF

j_call: TRBJ2-2
d_call: NA
clone_size: many
v_call: TRBV7-2
cdr3_nt: TGTGCCAGCAGCTTTGTGTACGGGGAGCTGTTTTTT
cdr3_aa: CASSFVYGELFF

j_call: TRBJ1-2
d_call: NA
clone_size: many
v_call: TRBV12-3/TRBV12-4
cdr3_nt: TGTGCCAGCAGTACGCTTTTGGGGAGGGGGGCTTATGGCTACACCTTC
cdr3_aa: CASSTLLGRGAYGYTF

j_call: TRBJ2-5
d_call: TRBD1
clone_size: NA
v_call: TRBV5-4
cdr3_nt: TGTGCCAGTACCCGGGACAGGGGATTCCGAGAGACCCAGTACTTC
cdr3_aa: CASTRDRGFRETQYF

j_call: TRBJ2-7
d_call: NA
clone_size: NA
v_call: TRBV3-1
cdr3_nt: TGTGCCATCAGCCAAAATCTATACGAGCAGTACTTC
cdr3_aa: CAISQNLYEQYF

j_call: TRBJ2-6
d_call: NA
clone_size: NA
v_call: TRBV11-2
cdr3_nt: TGTGCCATCACCAGGGACTTCAACGTCCTGACTTTC
cdr3_aa: CAITRDFNVLTF

j_call: TRBJ1-5
d_call: NA
clone_size: once
v_call: TRBV19
cdr3_nt: TGTGCCAGCAGTTTAGAGGCCCCGGGCAGTTATCAGCCCCAGCATTTT
cdr3_aa: CASSLEAPGSYQPQHF

j_call: TRBJ2-5
d_call: NA
clone_size: few
v_call: TRBV6-5
cdr3_nt: TGTGCCAGCAGAGCCTCTCGGAAACCTGGGAAGACCCAGTACTTC
cdr3_aa: CASRASRKPGKTQYF

j_call: TRBJ1-5
d_call: NA
clone_size: NA
v_call: TRBV2
cdr3_nt: TGTGCCAGCAGTGAACAAGAGACCCAGCATTTT
cdr3_aa: CASSEQETQHF

j_call: TRBJ1-1
d_call: TRBD1
clone_size: NA
v_call: TRBV7-9
cdr3_nt: TGTGCCAGCAGCCAGGGGGCACCCCTTGAAGCTTTCTTT
cdr3_aa: CASSQGAPLEAFF

j_call: TRBJ1-6
d_call: NA
clone_size: many
v_call: TRBV15
cdr3_nt: TGTGCCACCAGCAGAGACAAACAGGGTTCACCCCTCCACTTT
cdr3_aa: CATSRDKQGSPLHF

j_call: TRBJ2-6
d_call: NA
clone_size: many
v_call: TRBV7-9
cdr3_nt: TGTGCCAGCAGCACAACCCAGGGGATTCACTCTGGGGCCAACGTCCTGACTTTC
cdr3_aa: CASSTTQGIHSGANVLTF

j_call: TRBJ1-5
d_call: NA
clone_size: few
v_call: TRBV7-9
cdr3_nt: TGTGCCAGCAGTGCTGGATTCGATAGCAATCAGCCCCAGCATTTT
cdr3_aa: CASSAGFDSNQPQHF

j_call: TRBJ1-5
d_call: NA
clone_size: many
v_call: TRBV15
cdr3_nt: TGTGCCACCAGCAGGCGCGATCAGCCCCAGCATTTT
cdr3_aa: CATSRRDQPQHF